This TCR beta chain was sequenced during a study of blood T cells in healthy people across ages. Healthy Caucasian individuals from Russia aged about 6 to 90 were enrolled as donors. Trimming cost V 4 bases and J 9 bases, with 13 bases left between them. Germline loops: CDR1 SGHTA, CDR2 FQGNSA. This CDR3 has 13 residues. Then a second PCR, running about 6 to 12 cycles, was carried out with a sample-barcoded 5' primer and a J-beta primer mix. TCRdb redid the calling of the 5' RACE reads with MiXCR, one entry per CDR3 protein. The table has roughly 900,000 distinct CDR3 sequences, around 48% seen once. The receptor's source is a young man in good health. The specimen was blood. The gene calls are TRBV7-2 and TRBJ2-4, with a possible D match to TRBD1 (5 bases). This CDR3 is CASSSGAGSIQYF. DNA of the CDR3: TGTGCCAGCAGCTCTGGAGCAGGGTCCATTCAGTACTTC.